The 25 T cell receptor beta chains reported below all come from one sample, sequenced in a study of OX40 agonist ivuxolimab in advanced cancers. Using immunoSEQ multiplex PCR, the repertoire was profiled, and TCRdb retains in-frame clones only, with some absent. The sample has more than 60,000 clones; approximately 84% are singletons. The sequenced sample was CD4+ or CD8+ T cells sorted from blood, obtained in a trial of the OX40 agonist ivuxolimab. The receptors were sampled from an adult with an advanced solid tumor such as melanoma, head and neck, liver or kidney cancer.

V usage is TRBV2 and J usage is TRBJ1-5; unclear D gene. The CDR3 loop spans 14 amino acids. Trimming shortened V by 2 bases and J by 9 bases, and 14 bases separated the two germline ends. Germline assignment: CDR1 SNHLY and CDR2 FYNNEI. The CDR3 spells CASSELVTAPPQHF. Written as DNA, the CDR3 is TGTGCCAGCAGTGAACTAGTCACCGCCCCGCCCCAGCATTTT. The whole variable domain, filled in from reference TRBV2 and TRBJ1-5, reads EPEVTQTPSHQVTQMGQEVILRCVPISNHLYFYWYRQILGQKVEFLVSFYNNEISEKSEIFDDQFSVERPDGSNFTLKIRSTKLEDSAMYFCASSELVTAPPQHFGDGTRLSIL.

This chain uses TRBV15 with TRBJ2-6; D gene unclear. The CDR3 spans 16 residues. V was pared by 0 bases and J by 3 bases, with 9 bases between. Germline V gene lookup returns CDR1 LNHNV and CDR2 YYDKDF (reference sequence). The CDR3 sequence is CATSRDPLGGANVLTF. In DNA, the CDR3 is TGTGCCACCAGCAGAGACCCCCTTGGTGGGGCCAACGTCCTGACTTTC.

The chain has TRBV7-6 and TRBJ2-3; D unresolved. The germline V gene has CDR1 SGHVS and CDR2 FNYEAQ. The length of the CDR3 is 15 residues. Trimming removed 2 bases from V and 2 bases from J, with 11 bases in between. The DNA of the CDR3 is TGTGCCAGCAGCTTAAGCCCCGGCCCCACAGATACGCAGTATTTT. This codes for CASSLSPGPTDTQYF.

V is TRBV27 and J is TRBJ2-2; 7 nucleotides line up with TRBD1. This CDR3 comprises 14 residues. In germline, CDR1 is MNHEY, CDR2 SMNVEV (reference sequence). The trim removed 4 bases at V and 5 bases at J, leaving 4 bases unmatched. In nucleotides, the CDR3 is TGTGCCAGCAGTTCAAGGACAGGAACCGGGGAGCTGTTTTTT. Protein sequence: CASSSRTGTGELFF.

V gene TRBV7-2 combines with J gene TRBJ2-3, with D perhaps being TRBD1 or TRBD2 (5 bases each). Germline-derived CDR1 and CDR2 are SGHTA and FQGNSA. The V end lost 5 bases, the J end lost 4 bases, and 16 bases lay between the germline ends. The CDR3 extends over 15 amino acids. Written as DNA, the CDR3 is TGTGCCAGCAGCGACCAGGGAGCGTGGGCAGATACGCAGTATTTT. Protein sequence: CASSDQGAWADTQYF.

For this clone: The junction departs from the called germline gene at one end, perhaps through a read error. This sequence joins TRBV6-6 and TRBJ1-1; 12 nucleotides agree with TRBD1. The CDR3 is 15 residues long. The germline V gene has CDR1 MNHNY and CDR2 SVGAGI (reference sequence). CDR3 nucleotide sequence: TGTGCCAGCAGGGGACAGGGGGCAGGAAACACTGAGGCTTTCTTT. This encodes CASRGQGAGNTEAFF.

This clone showed up just a few times. This specimen includes other DNA sequences encoding the same CDR3. The gene calls are TRBV18 and TRBJ1-1; the D is unclear. The CDR3 is 13 residues long. CDR1 and CDR2 from the germline V gene are KGHSH and LQKENI. Trimming left V 1 base short and J 2 bases short, with 5 bases between. CDR3 in amino acids: CASSPQVNTEAFF. The DNA of the CDR3 is TGTGCCAGCTCACCACAGGTAAACACTGAAGCTTTCTTT.

This chain links TRBV19 with TRBJ2-6, with 13 nucleotides matching TRBD2. This CDR3 has 20 amino acids. V lost 6 bases, J lost 0 bases, and 11 bases stayed unmatched. Germline lookup yields CDR1 LNHDA and CDR2 SQIVND (reference sequence). Here the CDR3 DNA reads TGTGCCAGTAGCTTAAGGACTAGCGGGGGAGCTCGCTCTGGGGCCAACGTCCTGACTTTC. It yields the protein CASSLRTSGGARSGANVLTF.

V usage is TRBV19 and J usage is TRBJ2-2; the D gene is possibly TRBD1 (5 bases). Germline CDR1 and CDR2: LNHDA and SQIVND (reference sequence). Trimming took 8 bases from V and 4 from J, leaving 8 bases between them. The CDR3 loop spans 12 amino acids. CDR3 coding DNA: TGTGCCAGTGACAGAGCCACCGGGGAGCTGTTTTTT. This gives the protein CASDRATGELFF. Full variable domain (remainder filled in from reference TRBV19 and TRBJ2-2): DGGITQSPKYLFRKEGQNVTLSCEQNLNHDAMYWYRQDPGQGLRLIYYSQIVNDFQKGDIAEGYSVSREKKESFPLTVTSAQKNPTAFYLCASDRATGELFFGEGSRLTVL.

The chain has TRBV6-5 and TRBJ2-3; 8 bases fit TRBD2. This CDR3 spans 15 amino acids. Germline V CDR1 and CDR2: MNHEY, SVGAGI. Trimming at V came to 6 bases and at J to 4 bases, leaving 9 bases not matched to a gene. The CDR3 bases are TGTGCCAGCAGCCGACGGGGGGGCCTTTCAGATACGCAGTATTTT. This gives the protein CASSRRGGLSDTQYF.

The gene calls are TRBV7-8 and TRBJ2-2, with 7 nucleotides matching TRBD1. The V gene end was trimmed by 5 bases and the J gene end by 4 bases; junction bases not matched to a gene: 16. Per the germline V gene, CDR1 is SGHVS and CDR2 is FQNEAQ. The CDR3 sequence is 18 residues long. In nucleotides, the CDR3 is TGTGCCAGCAGCCCTTACTTTAGTGGTGCAGGGGGCACCGGGGAGCTGTTTTTT. It encodes CASSPYFSGAGGTGELFF.

The genes are TRBV9 and TRBJ2-3; tentative D call: TRBD2 (6 bases). The germline V and J ends were trimmed by 0 bases and 2 bases, with 10 bases remaining between them. The CDR3 is 15 residues long. Germline values: CDR1 SGDLS, CDR2 YYNGEE. The CDR3 DNA is TGTGCCAGCAGCGTAGGCGGGGCGGACACAGATACGCAGTATTTT. Translating it yields CASSVGGADTDTQYF.

There are a few counts of this clone. V usage is TRBV7-2 and J usage is TRBJ2-5; D not certain. Trimming shortened V by 11 bases and J by 4 bases, and 14 bases separated the two germline ends. The germline gives CDR1 SGHTA, CDR2 FQGNSA. This CDR3 region has 12 residues. The CDR3 here is CAGRQDGETQYF. The CDR3 region has the DNA TGTGCCGGGCGCCAAGACGGAGAGACCCAGTACTTC. The full variable domain, in which reference TRBV7-2 and TRBJ2-5 provide the parts outside the CDR3, is GAGVSQSPSNKVTEKGKDVELRCDPISGHTALYWYRQSLGQGLEFLIYFQGNSAPDKSGLPSDRFSAERTGGSVSTLTIQRTQQEDSAVYLCAGRQDGETQYFGPGTRLLVL.

CDR3 protein: CSVTSKGGTYEQYF. The CDR3 coding sequence is TGCAGCGTCACCTCAAAGGGCGGGACCTACGAGCAGTACTTC. The rearrangement joins TRBV29-1 to TRBJ2-7; maybe TRBD2 (6 bases). The V end was cut by 6 bases, the J end by 2 bases, with 17 bases between. Looked up from germline, CDR1 is SQVTM and CDR2 is ANQGSEA. This CDR3 region has 14 residues.

This chain joins TRBV5-4 and TRBJ1-2; D gene unclear. The V end was cut by 3 bases, the J end by 6 bases, with 15 bases between. CDR3 length: 14 amino acids. The germline gives CDR1 SGHNT, CDR2 YYREEE (reference sequence). The CDR3 nucleotides read TGTGCCAGCAGCTCTGCCGGGAAAGGGAATGGCTACACCTTC. Translation gives CASSSAGKGNGYTF.

The chain joins TRBV7-2 to TRBJ1-2; 9 bases line up with TRBD1. The V segment lost 2 bases and the J segment 1 base; nucleotides outside the gene matches: 8. Germline lookup yields CDR1 SGHTA and CDR2 FQGNSA. The CDR3 covers 17 residues. The CDR3 sequence is CASSLLGTGGRNYGYTF. The CDR3 DNA follows: TGTGCCAGCAGCTTATTGGGTACAGGGGGCCGTAACTATGGCTACACCTTC.

This clone is labeled as medium-sized. This sequence joins TRBV5-6 and TRBJ1-3; D call uncertain. This CDR3 is built from 12 residues. V shed 3 bases and J shed 6 bases, with 7 bases lying between them. Germline assignment: CDR1 SGHDT and CDR2 YYEEEE. CDR3 sequence (DNA): TGTGCCAGCAGCTCGGGGAAAAACACCATATATTTT. Its protein product is CASSSGKNTIYF.

Turning to this clone: One junction end disagrees with the germline gene, perhaps due to a read error. The chain couples TRBV7-9 to TRBJ2-7, with 9 positions matching TRBD1. The CDR3 totals 15 residues. The germline CDR1 and CDR2 sequences are SEHNR and FQNEAQ (reference sequence). CDR3 amino acids: CASSLAGTGRYEQYF. CDR3 DNA sequence: TGTGCCAGCAGCCTAGCTGGGACAGGGAGGTACGAGCAGTACTTC.

This chain connects TRBV4-3 to TRBJ1-1, with TRBD1 matching over 7 bases. Looked up from germline, CDR1 is LGHNA and CDR2 is YSLEER. The J segment lost 4 bases and the V segment lost 0 bases, leaving 5 bases of the junction unmatched. CDR3 size: 15 residues. The CDR3 DNA reads TGCGCCAGCAGCCAAGAACCCAGGGGGATCACTGAAGCTTTCTTT. Protein sequence: CASSQEPRGITEAFF.

This clone was detected only a few times. The chain couples TRBV27 to TRBJ2-7; TRBD1 matches at 12 bases. Germline CDR1 is MNHEY and CDR2 is SMNVEV (reference sequence). The V gene end was trimmed by 6 bases and the J gene end by 9 bases; junction bases not matched to a gene: 12. This CDR3 has 15 amino acids. In nucleotides, the CDR3 is TGTGCCAGCAGCAAAACCGGGACAGGGGGCGCGAGGCAGTACTTC. Amino acids: CASSKTGTGGARQYF.

The chain uses TRBV13 and TRBJ2-5; 10 bases line up with TRBD2. V lost 8 bases to trimming and J lost 1 base; unmatched junction nucleotides: 1. Germline CDR1 is PRHDT and CDR2 is FYEKMQ (reference sequence). There are 13 residues in the CDR3. The CDR3, as DNA: TGTGCCAGCTCTAGCGGGGGCCAAGAGACCCAGTACTTC. It codes for CASSSGGQETQYF.

The chain joins TRBV7-2 to TRBJ1-4, with D tentatively TRBD1 (6 bases). The CDR3 totals 14 residues. The germline V and J ends were trimmed by 5 bases and 8 bases, with 15 bases remaining between them. CDR1 SGHTA and CDR2 FQGNSA come from the germline V gene. The CDR3: CASSDGGAGEKLFF. The CDR3 DNA follows: TGTGCCAGCAGCGATGGGGGCGCGGGAGAAAAACTGTTTTTT.

CDR3 nucleotides: TGCGCCAGCAGTGCAGGTGGTTCCTACGAGCAGTACTTC. This gives the protein CASSAGGSYEQYF. The chain couples TRBV10-2 to TRBJ2-7; D gene unclear. The germline gives CDR1 WSHSY, CDR2 SAAADI. V dropped 4 bases and J dropped 1 base, with 8 bases sitting between them. CDR3 length equals 13 residues.

The CDR3 loop is CAIDRGTGELFF. Here the CDR3 DNA reads TGTGCCATAGACAGGGGCACCGGGGAGCTGTTTTTT. The chain recombines TRBV28 with TRBJ2-2, with 8 bases that match TRBD1. Germline V lookup: CDR1 MDHEN, CDR2 SYDVKM. V was pared by 10 bases and J by 4 bases, with 2 bases of the junction left unmatched. This CDR3 comprises 12 residues. The whole variable domain, remainder taken from reference TRBV28 and TRBJ2-2, is DVKVTQSSRYLVKRTGEKVFLECVQDMDHENMFWYRQDPGLGLRLIYFSYDVKMKEKGDIPEGYSVSREKKERFSLILESASTNQTSMYLCAIDRGTGELFFGEGSRLTVL.

This clone was picked up a small number of times. The CDR3 region has the DNA TGTGCCAGCAGCCGGAACACTGAAGCTTTCTTT. Translation: CASSRNTEAFF. The genes are TRBV5-6 and TRBJ1-1; D ambiguous. Germline CDR1 is SGHDT and CDR2 is YYEEEE. Trimming shortened V by 4 bases and J by 1 base, and 2 bases separated the two germline ends. The CDR3 spans 11 residues.